This T cell receptor (beta chain) was identified during a study of blood T cell repertoires in COVID-19. Study summary: Researchers got acute and convalescent COVID-19 samples from the United States, Italy and Spain. T cells, B-cell-depleted T cells, or PBMCs provided the cDNA or gDNA that served as material.

In the authors' methods: Nucleated cell counts were estimated from reference gene primer amplification. Measured with immunoSEQ multiplex PCR; TCRdb has only the in-frame clones, and not every one. That table is the source of V, J and clone size, and D and trimming were worked out from the DNA. Seen here are 46,000 or so clones, approximately 87% observed once, and the top ten hold roughly 12%. Germline V CDR1 and CDR2: MNHEY, SMNVEV (reference sequence). CDR3 size: 16 residues. Trimming took 0 bases from V and 4 from J, leaving 15 bases between them. The gene calls are TRBV27 and TRBJ1-1; possible D gene TRBD1, 5 bases. The sequenced material came from peripheral blood. The TCR sequence derives from a human donor in a cohort sampled during active COVID-19. The CDR3 region is CASSLSTPPGSTEAFF. The CDR3 DNA follows: TGTGCCAGCAGTTTATCCACGCCCCCAGGGTCCACTGAAGCTTTCTTT.